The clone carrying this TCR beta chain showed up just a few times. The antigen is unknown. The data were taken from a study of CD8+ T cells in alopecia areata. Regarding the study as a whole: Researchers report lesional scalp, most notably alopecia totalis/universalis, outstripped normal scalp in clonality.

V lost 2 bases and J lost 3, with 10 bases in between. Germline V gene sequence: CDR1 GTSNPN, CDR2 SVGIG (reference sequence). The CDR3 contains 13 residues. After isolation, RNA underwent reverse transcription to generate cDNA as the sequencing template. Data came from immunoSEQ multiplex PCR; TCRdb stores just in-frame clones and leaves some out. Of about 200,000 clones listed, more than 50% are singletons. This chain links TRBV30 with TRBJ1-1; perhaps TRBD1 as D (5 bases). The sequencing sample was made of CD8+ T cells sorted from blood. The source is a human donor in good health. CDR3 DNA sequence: TGTGCCTGGAGTCCGTCGGGGGACACTGAAGCTTTCTTT. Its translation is CAWSPSGDTEAFF.